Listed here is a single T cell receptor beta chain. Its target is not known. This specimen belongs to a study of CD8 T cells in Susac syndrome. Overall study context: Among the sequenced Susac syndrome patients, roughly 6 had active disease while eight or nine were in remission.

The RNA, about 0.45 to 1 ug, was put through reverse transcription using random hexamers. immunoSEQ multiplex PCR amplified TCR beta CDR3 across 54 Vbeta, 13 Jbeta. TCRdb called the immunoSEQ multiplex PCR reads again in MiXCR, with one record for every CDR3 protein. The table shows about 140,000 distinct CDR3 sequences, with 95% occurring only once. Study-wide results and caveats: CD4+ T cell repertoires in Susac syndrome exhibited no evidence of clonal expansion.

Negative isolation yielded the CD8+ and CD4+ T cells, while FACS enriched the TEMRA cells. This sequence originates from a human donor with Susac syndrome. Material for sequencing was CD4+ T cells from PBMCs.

The CDR3 loop reads CASSPHSTGILSYEQYF. The CDR3 nucleotides read TGTGCCAGCAGCCCTCACTCGACAGGGATTCTCTCCTACGAGCAGTACTTC. This sequence joins TRBV9 and TRBJ2-7, with 7 bases that match TRBD1. The CDR3 loop spans 17 amino acids. Per the germline V gene, CDR1 is SGDLS and CDR2 is YYNGEE. With 4 bases clipped from V and 0 bases from J, the junction kept 13 bases outside the gene matches.